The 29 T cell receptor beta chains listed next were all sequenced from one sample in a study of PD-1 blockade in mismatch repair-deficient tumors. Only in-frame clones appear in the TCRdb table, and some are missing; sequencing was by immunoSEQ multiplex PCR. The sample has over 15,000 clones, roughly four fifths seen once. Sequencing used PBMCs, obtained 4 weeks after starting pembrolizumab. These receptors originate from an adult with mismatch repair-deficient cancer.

Here the CDR3 reads CASSPLAGRNEQFF. The DNA of the CDR3 is TGTGCCAGCTCACCACTAGCGGGAAGGAATGAGCAGTTCTTC. The chain couples TRBV18 to TRBJ2-1, with 8 bases that match TRBD2. Germline-derived CDR1 and CDR2 are KGHSH and LQKENI. The junction had 3 bases not matched to a gene; V was cut back by 1 base and J by 7 bases. The CDR3 is 14 residues long.

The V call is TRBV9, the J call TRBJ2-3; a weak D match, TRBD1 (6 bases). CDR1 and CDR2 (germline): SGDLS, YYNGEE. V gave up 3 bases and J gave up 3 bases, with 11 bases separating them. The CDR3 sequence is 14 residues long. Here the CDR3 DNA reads TGTGCCAGCAGCGATCACGGGACAACAGATACGCAGTATTTT. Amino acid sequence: CASSDHGTTDTQYF.

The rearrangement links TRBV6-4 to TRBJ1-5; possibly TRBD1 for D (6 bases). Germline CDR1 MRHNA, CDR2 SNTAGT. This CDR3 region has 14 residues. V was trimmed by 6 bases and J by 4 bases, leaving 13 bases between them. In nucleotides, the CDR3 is TGTGCCAGCAGACAGGGTAGGATGAATCAGCCCCAGCATTTT. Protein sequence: CASRQGRMNQPQHF.

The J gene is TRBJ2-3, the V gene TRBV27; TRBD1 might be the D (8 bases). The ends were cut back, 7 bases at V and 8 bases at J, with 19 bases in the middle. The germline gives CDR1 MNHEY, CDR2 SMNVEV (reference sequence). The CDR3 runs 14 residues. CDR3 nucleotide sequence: TGTGCCAGCATGACCCGGACAGGGAGGGGTACGCAGTATTTT. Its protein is CASMTRTGRGTQYF.

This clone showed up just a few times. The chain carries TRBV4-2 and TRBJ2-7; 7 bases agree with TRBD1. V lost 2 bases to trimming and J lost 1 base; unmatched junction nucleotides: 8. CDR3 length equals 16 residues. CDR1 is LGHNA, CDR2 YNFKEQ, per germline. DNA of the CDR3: TGTGCCAGCAGCCAATTACCCCCGGGACAGTCCTACGAGCAGTACTTC. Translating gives CASSQLPPGQSYEQYF.

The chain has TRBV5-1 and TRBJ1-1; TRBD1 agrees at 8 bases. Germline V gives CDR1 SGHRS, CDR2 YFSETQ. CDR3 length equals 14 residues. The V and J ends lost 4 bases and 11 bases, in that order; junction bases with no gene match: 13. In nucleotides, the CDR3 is TGCGCCAGCAGCCTTAATCCAGGGGGCTTGGGGGCTTTCTTT. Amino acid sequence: CASSLNPGGLGAFF.

The CDR3 DNA reads TGTGCCAGCATCATGCCCTTGGCGGGAAATTACAATGAGCAGTTCTTC. Amino acid sequence: CASIMPLAGNYNEQFF. This chain links TRBV9 with TRBJ2-1; perhaps TRBD2 as D (6 bases). There are 16 residues in the CDR3. Looked up from germline, CDR1 is SGDLS and CDR2 is YYNGEE. V dropped 6 bases and J dropped 4 bases, with 20 bases sitting between them.

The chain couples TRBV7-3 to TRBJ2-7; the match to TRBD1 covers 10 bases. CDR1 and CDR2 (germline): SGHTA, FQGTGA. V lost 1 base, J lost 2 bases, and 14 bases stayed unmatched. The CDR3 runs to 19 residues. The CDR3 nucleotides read TGTGCCAGCAGCTTAATGGTGTCCAGGGACAGGGGAAGGACCTACGAGCAGTACTTC. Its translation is CASSLMVSRDRGRTYEQYF.

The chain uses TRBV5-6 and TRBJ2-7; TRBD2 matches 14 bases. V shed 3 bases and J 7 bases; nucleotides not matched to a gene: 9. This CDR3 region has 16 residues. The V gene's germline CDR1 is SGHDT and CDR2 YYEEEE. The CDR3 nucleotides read TGTGCCAGCAGCTCTGGGACTAGCGGGAGTTCGAGGGAGCAGTACTTC. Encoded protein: CASSSGTSGSSREQYF.

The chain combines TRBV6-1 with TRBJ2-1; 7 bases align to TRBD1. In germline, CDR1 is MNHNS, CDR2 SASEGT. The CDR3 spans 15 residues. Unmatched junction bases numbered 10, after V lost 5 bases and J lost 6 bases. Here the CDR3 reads CASSLRTGTVNEQFF. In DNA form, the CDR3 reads TGTGCCAGCAGTCTACGGACAGGAACCGTCAATGAGCAGTTCTTC.

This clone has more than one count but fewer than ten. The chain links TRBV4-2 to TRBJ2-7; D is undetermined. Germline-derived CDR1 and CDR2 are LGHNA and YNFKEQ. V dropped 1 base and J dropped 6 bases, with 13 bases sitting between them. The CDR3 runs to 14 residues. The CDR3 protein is CASSQVKPPLEQYF. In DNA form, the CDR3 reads TGTGCCAGCAGCCAAGTTAAGCCTCCCCTCGAGCAGTACTTC.

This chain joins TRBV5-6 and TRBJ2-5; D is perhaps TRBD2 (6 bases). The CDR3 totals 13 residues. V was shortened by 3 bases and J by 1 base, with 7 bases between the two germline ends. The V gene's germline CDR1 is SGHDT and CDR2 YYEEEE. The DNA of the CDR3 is TGTGCCAGCAGCTCGGGAGCCCAAGAGACCCAGTACTTC. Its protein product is CASSSGAQETQYF.

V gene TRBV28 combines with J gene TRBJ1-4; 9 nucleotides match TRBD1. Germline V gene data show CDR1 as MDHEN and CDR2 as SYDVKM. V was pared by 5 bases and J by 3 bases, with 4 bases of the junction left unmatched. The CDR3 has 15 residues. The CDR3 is CASSTGGKANEKLFF. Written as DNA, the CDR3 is TGTGCCAGCAGTACAGGGGGCAAGGCTAATGAAAAACTGTTTTTT.

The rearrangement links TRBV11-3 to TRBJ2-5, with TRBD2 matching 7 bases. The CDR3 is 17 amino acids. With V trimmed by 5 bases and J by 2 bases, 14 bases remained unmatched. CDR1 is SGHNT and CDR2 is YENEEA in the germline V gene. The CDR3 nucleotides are TGTGCCAGCAGCATCCGCGGGGAGGGTCGGGGACAAGAGACCCAGTACTTC. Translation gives CASSIRGEGRGQETQYF.

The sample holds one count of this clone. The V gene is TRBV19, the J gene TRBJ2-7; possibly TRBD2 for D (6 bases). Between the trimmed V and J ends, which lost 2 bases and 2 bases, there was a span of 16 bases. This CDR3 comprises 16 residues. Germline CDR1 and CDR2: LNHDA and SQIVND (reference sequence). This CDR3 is CASSIRVGGLTYEQYF. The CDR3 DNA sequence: TGTGCCAGTAGTATAAGAGTTGGGGGACTGACCTACGAGCAGTACTTC.

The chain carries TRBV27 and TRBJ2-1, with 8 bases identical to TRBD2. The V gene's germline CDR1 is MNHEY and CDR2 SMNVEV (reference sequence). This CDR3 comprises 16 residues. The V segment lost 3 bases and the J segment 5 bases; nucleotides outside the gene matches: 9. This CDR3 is CASSLSSGIVNNEQFF. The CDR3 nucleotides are TGTGCCAGCAGTTTGAGTAGCGGGATTGTCAACAATGAGCAGTTCTTC.

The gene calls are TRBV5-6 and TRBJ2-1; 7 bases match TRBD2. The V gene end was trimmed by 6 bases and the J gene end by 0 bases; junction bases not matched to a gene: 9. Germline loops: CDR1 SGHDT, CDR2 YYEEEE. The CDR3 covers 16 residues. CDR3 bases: TGTGCCAGCATCCGGGGAGGGGCTAGCTCCTACAATGAGCAGTTCTTC. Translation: CASIRGGASSYNEQFF.

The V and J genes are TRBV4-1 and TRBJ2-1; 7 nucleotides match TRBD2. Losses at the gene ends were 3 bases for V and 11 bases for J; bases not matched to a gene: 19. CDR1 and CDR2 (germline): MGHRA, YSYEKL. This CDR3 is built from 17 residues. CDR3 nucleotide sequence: TGCGCCAGCAGCCACCTAATCCCCCGGGACTACAACCGCCAGCAGTTCTTC. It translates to CASSHLIPRDYNRQQFF.

CDR3 amino acids: CASSLETGSYGYTF. CDR3 bases: TGTGCCAGCAGTTTAGAAACAGGGTCTTATGGCTACACCTTC. This rearrangement joins TRBV2 to TRBJ1-2, with TRBD1 as a possible D gene (6 bases). The CDR3 length is 14 residues. Trimming took off 5 bases at V and 5 bases at J, with 15 bases between the two ends. CDR1 is SNHLY, CDR2 FYNNEI, per germline.

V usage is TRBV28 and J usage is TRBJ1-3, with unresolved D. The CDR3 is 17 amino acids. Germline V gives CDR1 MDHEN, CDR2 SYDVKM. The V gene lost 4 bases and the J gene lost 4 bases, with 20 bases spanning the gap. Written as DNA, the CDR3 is TGTGCCAGCAGTTCCTTGAGGGCCAAGGTGCTCGGAAACACCATATATTTT. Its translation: CASSSLRAKVLGNTIYF.

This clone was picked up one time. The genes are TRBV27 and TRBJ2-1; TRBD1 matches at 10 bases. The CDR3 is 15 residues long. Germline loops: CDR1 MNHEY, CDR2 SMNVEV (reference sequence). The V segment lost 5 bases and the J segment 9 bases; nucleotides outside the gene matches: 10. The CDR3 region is CASSDPGQGKSEQFF. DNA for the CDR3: TGTGCCAGCAGTGATCCGGGACAGGGGAAGAGTGAGCAGTTCTTC.

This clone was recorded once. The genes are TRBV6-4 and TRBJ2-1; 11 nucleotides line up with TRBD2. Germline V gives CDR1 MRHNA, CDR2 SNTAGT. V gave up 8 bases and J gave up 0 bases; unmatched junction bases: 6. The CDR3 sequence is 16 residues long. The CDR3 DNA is TGTGCCAGCTCGGGACTAGCGGATGTCTCCTACAATGAGCAGTTCTTC. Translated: CASSGLADVSYNEQFF.

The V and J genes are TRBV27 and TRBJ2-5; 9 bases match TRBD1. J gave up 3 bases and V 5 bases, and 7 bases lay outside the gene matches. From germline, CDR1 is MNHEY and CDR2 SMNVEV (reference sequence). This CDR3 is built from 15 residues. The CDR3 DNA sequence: TGTGCCAGCAGTGGTACAGGGGGCGGGGAAGAGACCCAGTACTTC. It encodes CASSGTGGGEETQYF.

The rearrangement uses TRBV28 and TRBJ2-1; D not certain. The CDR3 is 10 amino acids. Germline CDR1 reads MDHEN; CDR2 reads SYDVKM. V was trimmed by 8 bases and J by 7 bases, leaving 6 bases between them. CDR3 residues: CASGHNEQFF. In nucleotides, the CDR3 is TGTGCCAGCGGCCATAATGAGCAGTTCTTC.

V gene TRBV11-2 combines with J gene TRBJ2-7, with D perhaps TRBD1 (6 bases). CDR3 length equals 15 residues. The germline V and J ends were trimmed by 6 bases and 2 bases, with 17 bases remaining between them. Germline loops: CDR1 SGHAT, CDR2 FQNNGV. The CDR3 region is CASSYLRQAPYEQYF. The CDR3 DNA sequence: TGTGCCAGCAGTTACCTACGACAGGCCCCCTACGAGCAGTACTTC. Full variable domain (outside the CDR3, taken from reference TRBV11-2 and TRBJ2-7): EAGVAQSPRYKIIEKRQSVAFWCNPISGHATLYWYQQILGQGPKLLIQFQNNGVVDDSQLPKDRFSAERLKGVDSTLKIQPAKLEDSAVYLCASSYLRQAPYEQYFGPGTRLTVT.

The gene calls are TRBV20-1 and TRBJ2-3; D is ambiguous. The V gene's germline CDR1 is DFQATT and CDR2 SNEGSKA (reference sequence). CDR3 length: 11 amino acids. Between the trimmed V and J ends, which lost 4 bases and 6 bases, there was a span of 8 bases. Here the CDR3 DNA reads TGCAGTGCTACTCTCTATGATACGCAGTATTTT. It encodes CSATLYDTQYF.

CDR3 protein: CASSLWGTSGTYEQYF. In DNA form, the CDR3 reads TGTGCCAGCAGTTTATGGGGGACTAGCGGGACCTACGAGCAGTACTTC. The chain carries TRBV28 and TRBJ2-7; 13 nucleotides line up with TRBD2. This CDR3 is built from 16 residues. CDR1 is MDHEN, CDR2 SYDVKM, per germline. J was trimmed by 2 bases and V by 0 bases; bases with no gene match: 1.

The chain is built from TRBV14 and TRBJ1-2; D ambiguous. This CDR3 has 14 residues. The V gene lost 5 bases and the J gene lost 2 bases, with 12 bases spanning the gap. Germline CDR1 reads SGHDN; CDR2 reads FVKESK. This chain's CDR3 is CASSKMGPNYGYTF. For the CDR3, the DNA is TGTGCCAGCAGCAAGATGGGCCCCAACTATGGCTACACCTTC.

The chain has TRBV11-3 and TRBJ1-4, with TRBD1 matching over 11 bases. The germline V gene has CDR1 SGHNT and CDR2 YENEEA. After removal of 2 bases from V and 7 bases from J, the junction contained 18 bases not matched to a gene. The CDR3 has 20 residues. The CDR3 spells CASSLPPGKDRGLIGEKLFF. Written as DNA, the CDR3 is TGTGCCAGCAGCTTACCCCCTGGGAAGGACAGGGGGCTAATCGGTGAAAAACTGTTTTTT.